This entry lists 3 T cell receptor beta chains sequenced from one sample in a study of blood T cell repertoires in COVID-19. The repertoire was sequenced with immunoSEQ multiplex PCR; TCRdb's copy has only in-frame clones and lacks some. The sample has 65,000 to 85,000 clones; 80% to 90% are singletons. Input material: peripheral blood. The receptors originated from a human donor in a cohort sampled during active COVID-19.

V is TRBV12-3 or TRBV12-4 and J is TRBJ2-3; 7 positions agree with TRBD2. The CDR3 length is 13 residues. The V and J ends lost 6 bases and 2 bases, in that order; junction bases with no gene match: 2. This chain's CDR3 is CASRRDYTDTQYF. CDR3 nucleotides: TGTGCCAGCAGGAGGGACTACACAGATACGCAGTATTTT.

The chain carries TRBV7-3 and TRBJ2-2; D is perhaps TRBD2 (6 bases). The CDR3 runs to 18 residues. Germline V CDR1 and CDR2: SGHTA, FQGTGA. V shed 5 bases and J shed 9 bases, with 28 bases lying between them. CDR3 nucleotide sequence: TGTGCCAGCAGCCCCCCCGGAGGGGCAGGCCCTTTGACCCGGGAGCTGTTTTTT. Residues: CASSPPGGAGPLTRELFF. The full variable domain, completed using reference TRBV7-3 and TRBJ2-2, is GAGVSQTPSNKVTEKGKYVELRCDPISGHTALYWYRQSLGQGPEFLIYFQGTGAADDSGLPNDRFFAVRPEGSVSTLKIQRTERGDSAVYLCASSPPGGAGPLTRELFFGEGSRLTVL.

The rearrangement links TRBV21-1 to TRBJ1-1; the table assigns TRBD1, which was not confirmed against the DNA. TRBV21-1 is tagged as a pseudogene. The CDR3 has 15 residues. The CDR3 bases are TGTGCCAGCAGCAAAGGACAGGGTGAAGCAACTGAAGCTTTCTTT. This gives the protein CASSKGQGEATEAFF.